The clone carrying this T cell receptor beta chain was counted a single time. The length of the CDR3 is 13 residues. Germline V gene sequence: CDR1 SGDLS, CDR2 YYNGEE. The V gene lost 0 bases and the J gene lost 5 bases, with 9 bases spanning the gap. Measured with immunoSEQ multiplex PCR; TCRdb has only the in-frame clones, and not every one. The table lists roughly 140,000 clones, more than 70% of them singletons. The sample is drawn from a study of T cell responses to AZD1222 COVID-19 vaccine. The chain has TRBV9 and TRBJ2-7; D may be TRBD2 (5 bases). The material sequenced was peripheral blood, taken on day 0 of AZD1222 vaccination. The TCR was taken from an adult in good health. CDR3: CASSVGGSDEQYF. In DNA, the CDR3 is TGTGCCAGCAGCGTAGGAGGGAGTGACGAGCAGTACTTC. Based on the CDR3 plus reference TRBV9 and TRBJ2-7, the full variable domain is DSGVTQTPKHLITATGQRVTLRCSPRSGDLSVYWYQQSLDQGLQFLIQYYNGEERAKGNILERFSAQQFPDLHSELNLSSLELGDSALYFCASSVGGSDEQYFGPGTRLTVT.